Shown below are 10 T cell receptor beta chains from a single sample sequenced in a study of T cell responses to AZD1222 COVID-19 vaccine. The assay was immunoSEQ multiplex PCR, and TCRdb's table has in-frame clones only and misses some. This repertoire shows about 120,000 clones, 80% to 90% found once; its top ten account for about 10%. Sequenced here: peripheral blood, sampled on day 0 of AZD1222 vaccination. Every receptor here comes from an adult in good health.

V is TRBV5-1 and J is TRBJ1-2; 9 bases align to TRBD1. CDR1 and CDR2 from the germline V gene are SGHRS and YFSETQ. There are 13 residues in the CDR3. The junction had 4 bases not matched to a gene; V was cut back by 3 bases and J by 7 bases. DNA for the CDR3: TGCGCCAGCAGCTGGGGGGACAGGGCTGGCTACACCTTC. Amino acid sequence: CASSWGDRAGYTF.

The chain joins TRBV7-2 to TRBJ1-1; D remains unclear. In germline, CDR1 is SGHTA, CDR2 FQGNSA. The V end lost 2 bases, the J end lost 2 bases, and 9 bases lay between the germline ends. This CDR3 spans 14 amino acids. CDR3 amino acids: CASSLTPLNTEAFF. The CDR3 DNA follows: TGTGCCAGCAGCTTAACTCCCCTTAACACTGAAGCTTTCTTT.

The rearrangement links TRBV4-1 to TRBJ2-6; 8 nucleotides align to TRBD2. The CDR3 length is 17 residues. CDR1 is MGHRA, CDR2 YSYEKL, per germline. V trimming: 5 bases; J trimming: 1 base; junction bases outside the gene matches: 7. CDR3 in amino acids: CASSLRGEGSGANVLTF. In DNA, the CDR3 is TGCGCCAGCAGCTTGCGGGGGGAAGGGTCTGGGGCCAACGTCCTGACTTTC.

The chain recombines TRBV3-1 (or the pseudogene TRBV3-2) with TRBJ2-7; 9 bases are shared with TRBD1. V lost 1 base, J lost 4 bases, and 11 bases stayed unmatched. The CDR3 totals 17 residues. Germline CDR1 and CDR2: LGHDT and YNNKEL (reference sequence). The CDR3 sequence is CASSQVESGQGFYEQYF. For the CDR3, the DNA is TGTGCCAGCAGCCAAGTGGAGTCGGGACAGGGCTTTTACGAGCAGTACTTC.

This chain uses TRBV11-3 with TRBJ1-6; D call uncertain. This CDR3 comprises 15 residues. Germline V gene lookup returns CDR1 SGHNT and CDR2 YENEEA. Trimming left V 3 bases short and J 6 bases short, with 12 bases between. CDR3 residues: CASSFPQVINSPLHF. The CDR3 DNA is TGTGCCAGCAGCTTCCCTCAGGTGATTAATTCACCCCTCCACTTT.

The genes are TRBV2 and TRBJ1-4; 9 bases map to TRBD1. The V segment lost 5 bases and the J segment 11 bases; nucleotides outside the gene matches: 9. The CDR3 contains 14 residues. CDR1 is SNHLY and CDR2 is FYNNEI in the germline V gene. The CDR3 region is CASSPTTGGGKLFF. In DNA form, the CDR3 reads TGTGCCAGCAGTCCCACTACAGGGGGCGGTAAACTGTTTTTT.

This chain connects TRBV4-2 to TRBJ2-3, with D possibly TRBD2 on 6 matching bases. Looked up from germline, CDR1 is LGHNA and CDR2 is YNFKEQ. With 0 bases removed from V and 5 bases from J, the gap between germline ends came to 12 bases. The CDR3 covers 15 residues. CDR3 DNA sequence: TGTGCCAGCAGCCAAGATGGGGACTCAGGAGATACGCAGTATTTT. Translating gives CASSQDGDSGDTQYF.

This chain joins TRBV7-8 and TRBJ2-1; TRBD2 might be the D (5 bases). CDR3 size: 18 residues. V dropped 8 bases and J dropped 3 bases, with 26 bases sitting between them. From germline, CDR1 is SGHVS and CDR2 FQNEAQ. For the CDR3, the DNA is TGTGCCAGCGACGACGGAGGCAGTTTTAGAGGTTTCTACAATGAGCAGTTCTTC. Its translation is CASDDGGSFRGFYNEQFF.

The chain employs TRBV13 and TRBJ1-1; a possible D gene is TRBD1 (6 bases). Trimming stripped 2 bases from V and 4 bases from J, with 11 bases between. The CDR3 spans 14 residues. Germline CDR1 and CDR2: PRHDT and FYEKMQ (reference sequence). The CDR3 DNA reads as TGTGCCAGCAGCTTATACGGCAGGGGCACTGAAGCTTTCTTT. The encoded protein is CASSLYGRGTEAFF.

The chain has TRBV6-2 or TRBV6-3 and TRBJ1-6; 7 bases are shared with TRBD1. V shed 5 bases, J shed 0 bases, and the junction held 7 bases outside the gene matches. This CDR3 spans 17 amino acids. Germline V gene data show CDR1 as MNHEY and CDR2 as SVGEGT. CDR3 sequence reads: CASSQPGQSSYNSPLHF. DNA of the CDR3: TGTGCCAGCAGTCAACCGGGACAGAGCTCCTATAATTCACCCCTCCACTTT.